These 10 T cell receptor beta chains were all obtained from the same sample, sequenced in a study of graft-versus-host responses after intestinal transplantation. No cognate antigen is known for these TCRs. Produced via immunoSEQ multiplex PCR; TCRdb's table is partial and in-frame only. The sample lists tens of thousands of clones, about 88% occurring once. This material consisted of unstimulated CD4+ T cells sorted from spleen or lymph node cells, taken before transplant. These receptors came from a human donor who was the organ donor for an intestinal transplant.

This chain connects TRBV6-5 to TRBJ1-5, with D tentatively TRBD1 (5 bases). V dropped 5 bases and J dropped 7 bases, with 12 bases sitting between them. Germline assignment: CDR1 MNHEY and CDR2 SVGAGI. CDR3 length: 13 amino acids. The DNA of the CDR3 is TGTGCCAGCAGTATCGGGGGAGGCCAGCCCCAGCATTTT. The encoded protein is CASSIGGGQPQHF.

The CDR3 DNA reads as TGTGCCAGCAGCTACAGACAAGTCATCAGGGGAGATGATAGCAATCAGCCCCAGCATTTT. This codes for CASSYRQVIRGDDSNQPQHF. The V call is TRBV5-8, the J call TRBJ1-5, with a possible D match to TRBD1 (6 bases). This CDR3 region has 20 residues. CDR1 is SGHTS and CDR2 is YDEGEE in the germline V gene. The ends were cut back, 3 bases at V and 0 bases at J, with 25 bases in the middle.

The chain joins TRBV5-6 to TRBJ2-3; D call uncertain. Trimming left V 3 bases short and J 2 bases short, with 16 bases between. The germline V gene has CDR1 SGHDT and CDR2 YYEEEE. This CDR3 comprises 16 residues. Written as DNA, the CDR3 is TGTGCCAGCAGCTATAGACCGCCTAAGAACACAGATACGCAGTATTTT. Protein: CASSYRPPKNTDTQYF.

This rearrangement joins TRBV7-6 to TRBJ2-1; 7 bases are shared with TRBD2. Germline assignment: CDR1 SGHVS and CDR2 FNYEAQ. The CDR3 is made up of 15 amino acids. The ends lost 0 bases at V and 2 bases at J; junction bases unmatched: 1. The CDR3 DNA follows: TGTGCCAGCAGCTTAGCGGGAGGGCCCTACAATGAGCAGTTCTTC. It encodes CASSLAGGPYNEQFF.

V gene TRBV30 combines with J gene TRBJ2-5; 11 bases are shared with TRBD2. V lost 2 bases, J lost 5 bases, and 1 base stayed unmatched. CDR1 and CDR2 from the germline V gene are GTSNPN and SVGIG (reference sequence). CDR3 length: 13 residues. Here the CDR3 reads CAWSSSGRETQYF. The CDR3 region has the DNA TGTGCCTGGAGTTCTAGCGGGAGGGAGACCCAGTACTTC.

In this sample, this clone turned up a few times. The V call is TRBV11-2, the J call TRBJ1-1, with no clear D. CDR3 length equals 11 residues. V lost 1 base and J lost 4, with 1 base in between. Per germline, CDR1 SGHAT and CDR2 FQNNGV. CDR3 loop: CASSLGTEAFF. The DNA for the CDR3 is TGTGCCAGCAGCTTAGGCACTGAAGCTTTCTTT.

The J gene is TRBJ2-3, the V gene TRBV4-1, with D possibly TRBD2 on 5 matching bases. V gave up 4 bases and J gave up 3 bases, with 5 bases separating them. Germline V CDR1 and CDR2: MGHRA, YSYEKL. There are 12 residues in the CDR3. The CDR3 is CASSRTTDTQYF. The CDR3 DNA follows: TGCGCCAGCAGCCGGACTACAGATACGCAGTATTTT.

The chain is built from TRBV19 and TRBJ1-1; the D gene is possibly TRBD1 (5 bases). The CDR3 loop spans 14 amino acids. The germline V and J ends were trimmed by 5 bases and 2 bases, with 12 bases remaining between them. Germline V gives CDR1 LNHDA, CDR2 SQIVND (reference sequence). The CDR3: CASSAPTENTEAFF. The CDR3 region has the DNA TGTGCCAGTAGTGCCCCGACAGAAAACACTGAAGCTTTCTTT.

CDR3 nucleotides: TGTGCCAGCAGCTTAATGCGACGGGGGCTTGACACTGAAGCTTTCTTT. Amino acids: CASSLMRRGLDTEAFF. This rearrangement joins TRBV7-2 to TRBJ1-1; possibly TRBD1 for D (6 bases). The CDR3 extends over 16 amino acids. In germline, CDR1 is SGHTA, CDR2 FQGNSA. Trimming removed 2 bases at V and 3 bases at J, with 16 bases between.

This CDR3 is CASSEDKRAFF. CDR3 nucleotide sequence: TGTGCCAGCAGTGAGGACAAGAGAGCTTTCTTT. The gene calls are TRBV6-1 and TRBJ1-1; weak D call: TRBD1 (5 bases). The germline V and J ends were trimmed by 3 bases and 10 bases, with 9 bases remaining between them. This CDR3 has 11 residues. Germline V CDR1 and CDR2: MNHNS, SASEGT.